Listed below are T cell receptor beta chains from one sample, sequenced in a study of blood T cells in healthy people across ages. TCRdb re-called the 5' RACE reads through MiXCR, storing one row per CDR3 protein. The table lists around 700,000 distinct CDR3 sequences, around 25% of them singletons. This same sample was also part of a study on T cells of mothers and their children.

Material for sequencing was blood. Every receptor here comes from a boy aged 5-17 years in good health. The CDR3 runs from the conserved cysteine through the conserved F or W. The D gene is left open where the match is weak. Size tells how often a clone was seen (once, few, many) or the class of an expanded clone, and some rows leave it out.

>-|TRBV4-2|TRBD2|TRBJ2-3
TGTGCCAGCAGCCAAGAACCCACTAGCGGGGGGGCAGATACGCAGTATTTT
CASSQEPTSGGADTQYF
>many|TRBV20-1|TRBD2|TRBJ2-5
TGCAGTGCTAGACCAAATAGCGGGGGGGGATATTGGGCCCAGTACTTC
CSARPNSGGGYWAQYF
>few|TRBV29-1|TRBD2|TRBJ2-1
TGCAGCGTTGATGGGCTAGCGGGAGTTCTTGACAATGAGCAGTTCTTC
CSVDGLAGVLDNEQFF
>few|TRBV7-2|-|TRBJ2-3
TGTGCCAGCAGCTTAGCGGGGTTGGCGCAGTATTTT
CASSLAGLAQYF
>-|TRBV20-1|TRBD2|TRBJ2-1
TGCAGTGCTCCGGGACTAGAATCGGGTTTCGATGAGCAGTTCTTC
CSAPGLESGFDEQFF
>-|TRBV2|-|TRBJ2-3
TGTGCCAGCACCTCCTCACCGGGAGTACAAGATACGCAGTATTTT
CASTSSPGVQDTQYF
>few|TRBV7-2|TRBD2|TRBJ2-2
TGTGCCTCCAGGGCTAGCGGGGGGATGTTCGGGGAGCTGTTTTTT
CASRASGGMFGELFF
>few|TRBV20-1|TRBD2|TRBJ2-7
TGCAGTGCTACCGCCCGAGGTAGTGGGAGGGCAGAGCAGTACTTC
CSATARGSGRAEQYF
>few|TRBV12-3/TRBV12-4|TRBD2|TRBJ2-3
TGTGCCAGCAGCACGGGAGCGGGGGGTATCACAGATACGCAGTATTTT
CASSTGAGGITDTQYF
>-|TRBV20-1|TRBD2|TRBJ2-1
TGCAGTGCATTCGACCCGAGGAGGGAGGGATACAATGAGCAGTTCTTC
CSAFDPRREGYNEQFF
>few|TRBV12-3/TRBV12-4|-|TRBJ1-2
TGTGCCAGCAGTCTCGAGGGGGACGCTAACTATGGCTACACCTTC
CASSLEGDANYGYTF
>-|TRBV7-9|TRBD1|TRBJ2-5
TGTGCCAGCAGCAATACCGACAGGGGGCAAGAGACCCAGTACTTC
CASSNTDRGQETQYF
>few|TRBV18|TRBD1|TRBJ2-7
TGTGCCAGCTCACCCGTTGGGACAGGGGTCTACGAGCAGTACTTC
CASSPVGTGVYEQYF
>-|TRBV3-1|-|TRBJ2-4
TGTGCCAGCAGCCAAGACGACGGACCCAAAAACATTCAGTACTTC
CASSQDDGPKNIQYF
>-|TRBV20-1|-|TRBJ2-1
TGCAGTGCTAGAGTTACGAAGGCCTACAATGAGCAGTTCTTC
CSARVTKAYNEQFF
>few|TRBV6-6|-|TRBJ1-1
TGTGCCAGCAGTTACTCGGGGGAACCCACTGAAGCTTTCTTT
CASSYSGEPTEAFF
>few|TRBV12-3/TRBV12-4|-|TRBJ2-5
TGTGCCAGCAGTCCAGGGAGATGGGAGACCCAGTACTTC
CASSPGRWETQYF
>-|TRBV27|-|TRBJ1-1
TGCGCCAGCAGTCACACGGGACATATCGGTTCAGGAACTGAAGCTTTCTTT
CASSHTGHIGSGTEAFF
>few|TRBV29-1|-|TRBJ2-5
TGCAGCGTTTCCGGGAAATACCAAGAGACCCAGTACTTC
CSVSGKYQETQYF
>-|TRBV4-1|TRBD1|TRBJ1-1
TGCGCCAGCAGCCAAAGAACCGGTGGAGACAGGGTGATAGAAGCTTTCTTT
CASSQRTGGDRVIEAFF
>-|TRBV28|-|TRBJ1-5
TGTGCCAGCAAGCTTGACTGGAGCAATCAGCCCCAGCATTTT
CASKLDWSNQPQHF
>-|TRBV28|-|TRBJ2-5
TGTGCCAGCAGTCCTTACGCAAGTAGTCTCGGAGAGACCCAGTACTTC
CASSPYASSLGETQYF
>-|TRBV2|-|TRBJ2-1
TGTGCCAGCACCTCGACCACCTACAATGAGCAGTTCTTC
CASTSTTYNEQFF
>-|TRBV5-8|-|TRBJ2-7
TGTGCCAGCAGCTATGGTTACTACGAGCAGTACTTC
CASSYGYYEQYF
>-|TRBV6-6|TRBD1|TRBJ2-7
TGTGCCAGCAGATCACAGGGGGCAATACTCTACGAGCAGTACTTC
CASRSQGAILYEQYF
>many|TRBV20-1|-|TRBJ2-5
TGCAGTGCTAGCGCGCTAGCGCTACAAGAGACCCAGTACTTC
CSASALALQETQYF
>-|TRBV20-1|-|TRBJ2-7
TGCAGTGCTAGAGATTATGTGGCGGGAAACGAGCAGTACTTC
CSARDYVAGNEQYF
>-|TRBV3-1|-|TRBJ1-6
TGTGCCAGCAGCCCGGACATTGCAGGATCACCCCTCCACTTT
CASSPDIAGSPLHF
>few|TRBV20-1|TRBD2|TRBJ2-3
TGCAGTGCTAGTTCAGGGGCTAGCGGGGGGGGCACAGATACGCAGTATTTT
CSASSGASGGGTDTQYF
>few|TRBV4-2|-|TRBJ2-1
TGTGCCAGCAGCCAAGACGGTAGCGATGAGCAGTTCTTC
CASSQDGSDEQFF
>few|TRBV29-1|TRBD1|TRBJ2-5
TGCAGCGTTACCCTGACAGGGGGGATCCAAGAGACCCAGTACTTC
CSVTLTGGIQETQYF
>-|TRBV20-1|-|TRBJ2-5
TGCAGTGCAGTACTGGCGGGGTTTGCTCAAGAGACCCAGTACTTC
CSAVLAGFAQETQYF
>-|TRBV20-1|TRBD1|TRBJ1-1
TGCAGTGCTAGCGGACAGGGGGCTACTGAAGCTTTCTTT
CSASGQGATEAFF
>-|TRBV13|-|TRBJ1-3
TGTGCCAGCAGCCCTTCTGGAGGCAAGGCAAATTTT
CASSPSGGKANF
>many|TRBV12-3/TRBV12-4|-|TRBJ1-1
TGTGCCAGCAGTTCCCGGGATGCCATGAACACTGAAGCTTTCTTT
CASSSRDAMNTEAFF
>few|TRBV7-9|-|TRBJ1-4
TGTGCCAGCAGCTTAGGAGGCAGACTTAATGAAAAACTGTTTTTT
CASSLGGRLNEKLFF
>few|TRBV3-1|-|TRBJ2-1
TGTGCCAGCAGTCGACCCCTACTTAACAATGAGCAGTTCTTC
CASSRPLLNNEQFF
>few|TRBV27|TRBD2|TRBJ2-7
TGTGCCAGCAGTCCCAAGCGGACTAGCGGGCAGGTCTCCTACGAGCAGTACTTC
CASSPKRTSGQVSYEQYF
>-|TRBV29-1|-|TRBJ1-4
TGCAGCGTTACAGGAGGGACAACTCCTCGAGGGGAAAAACTGTTTTTT
CSVTGGTTPRGEKLFF
>-|TRBV25-1|-|TRBJ1-5
TGTGCCAGCAGTGCCCAGGGAAAAAATCAGCCCCAGCATTTT
CASSAQGKNQPQHF
>few|TRBV24-1|-|TRBJ2-1
TGTGCCACCAGTGATTTCGGACAGGGAGGGTCTAATGAGCAGTTCTTC
CATSDFGQGGSNEQFF
>few|TRBV4-3|-|TRBJ2-7
TGCGCCAGCAGCCAAGATCGGTCGGGGGTCGAGCAGTACTTC
CASSQDRSGVEQYF
>few|TRBV29-1|-|TRBJ2-2
TGCAGCGTTGGCCAGACGAACACCGGGGAGCTGTTTTTT
CSVGQTNTGELFF
>few|TRBV7-2|-|TRBJ1-2
TGTGCCAGCAGCTTGACAGTTAACTATGGCTACACCTTC
CASSLTVNYGYTF
>few|TRBV12-3/TRBV12-4|TRBD2|TRBJ2-3
TGTGCCAGCAGTAGGGGACTAGCGGGAGTTTTGACAGATACGCAGTATTTT
CASSRGLAGVLTDTQYF